A single sample is the source of the 17 T cell receptor beta chains below, sequenced in a study of blood T cell repertoires in COVID-19. Method: immunoSEQ multiplex PCR; TCRdb's copy keeps in-frame clones and lacks some. The sample comprises 200,000 or so clones, around nine tenths of which are singletons, and under 7.5% rests with the top ten. Sequenced input: peripheral blood. The receptor source for this set is a man in his sixties who had recovered from COVID-19.

This chain links TRBV15 with TRBJ1-6; D remains ambiguous. Germline V gene lookup returns CDR1 LNHNV and CDR2 YYDKDF (reference sequence). The CDR3 length is 15 residues. V was shortened by 3 bases and J by 0 bases, with 6 bases between the two germline ends. The CDR3 spells CATSSESSYNSPLHF. CDR3 nucleotides: TGTGCCACCAGCAGCGAGAGCTCCTATAATTCACCCCTCCACTTT. Full variable domain (rest looked up from reference TRBV15 and TRBJ1-6): DAMVIQNPRYQVTQFGKPVTLSCSQTLNHNVMYWYQQKSSQAPKLLFHYYDKDFNNEADTPDNFQSRRPNTSFCFLDIRSPGLGDTAMYLCATSSESSYNSPLHFGNGTRLTVT.

This chain links TRBV5-1 with TRBJ2-2; the match to TRBD1 covers 8 bases. The trim removed 0 bases at V and 7 bases at J, leaving 5 bases unmatched. In germline, CDR1 is SGHRS, CDR2 YFSETQ. CDR3 length: 15 residues. The CDR3 sequence is CASSLDTGGVGELFF. CDR3 bases: TGCGCCAGCAGCTTGGATACAGGGGGTGTCGGGGAGCTGTTTTTT.

This clone occurred once. Germline is not matched at one junction end, which may reflect a read error. The V and J genes are TRBV11-2 and TRBJ2-1, with 9 bases aligning to TRBD1. CDR1 SGHAT and CDR2 FQNNGV come from the germline V gene. This CDR3 is built from 13 residues. CDR3 nucleotides: TGTGCCAGCAGCGTAGACAGGGGGAATGAGCAGTTCTTC. Translated, it gives CASSVDRGNEQFF.

The genes are TRBV6-5 and TRBJ2-7; TRBD2 agrees at 10 bases. This CDR3 is built from 14 residues. J lost 12 bases, V lost 4 bases, and 12 bases had no gene match. Germline values: CDR1 MNHEY, CDR2 SVGAGI. CDR3 nucleotides: TGTGCCAGCAGTTTCGAGCCTAGCGGGAGTGCGCCGTACTTC. This sequence encodes CASSFEPSGSAPYF.

V and J are TRBV18 and TRBJ1-2; 7 nucleotides agree with TRBD1. The trim removed 6 bases at V and 1 base at J, leaving 8 bases unmatched. From germline, CDR1 is KGHSH and CDR2 LQKENI. The CDR3 sequence is 15 residues long. In DNA form, the CDR3 reads TGTGCCAGCTCGCCTACAGGGGATGTTAACTATGGCTACACCTTC. Translated, it gives CASSPTGDVNYGYTF.

The J gene is TRBJ1-5, the V gene TRBV6-6, with 10 positions matching TRBD1. The ends lost 5 bases at V and 3 bases at J; junction bases unmatched: 4. Germline values: CDR1 MNHNY, CDR2 SVGAGI (reference sequence). The CDR3 sequence is 15 residues long. CDR3 nucleotides: TGTGCCAGCAGTAAGGGACAGGGGAACAATCAGCCCCAGCATTTT. Its protein product is CASSKGQGNNQPQHF.

The chain links TRBV15 to TRBJ1-4; TRBD1 agrees at 7 bases. J gave up 0 bases and V 3 bases, and 7 bases lay outside the gene matches. The CDR3 covers 17 residues. CDR1 and CDR2 (germline): LNHNV, YYDKDF (reference sequence). In DNA form, the CDR3 reads TGTGCCACCAGCAGCGGGACAGCTCGGACAACTAATGAAAAACTGTTTTTT. Translation: CATSSGTARTTNEKLFF.

CDR3 nucleotide sequence: TGTGCCATCAGTGAGTCGGGGCGGGGCCTTTCTAGCACAGATACGCAGTATTTT. Protein sequence: CAISESGRGLSSTDTQYF. V gene TRBV10-3 combines with J gene TRBJ2-3; possibly TRBD2 for D (6 bases). This CDR3 is 18 amino acids long. V shed 0 bases and J shed 0 bases, with 16 bases lying between them. The germline gives CDR1 ENHRY, CDR2 SYGVKD.

The CDR3 DNA sequence: TGCGCCAGCAGCCACCGAATTGGACAGTGGCTAGCGGGAGAGGGCGGGGAGCTGTTTTTT. Translated: CASSHRIGQWLAGEGGELFF. V usage is TRBV4-3 and J usage is TRBJ2-2, with TRBD2 matching over 10 bases. CDR3 length: 20 residues. J gave up 7 bases and V 3 bases, and 20 bases lay outside the gene matches. Germline CDR1 reads LGHNA; CDR2 reads YSLEER.

The CDR3 DNA reads as TGTGCCACCAGCTCACAGGGGCGAGTCGGGAACGAGCAGTACTTC. This sequence encodes CATSSQGRVGNEQYF. The chain uses TRBV15 and TRBJ2-7, with 7 positions matching TRBD1. Trimming at V came to 5 bases and at J to 5 bases, leaving 12 bases not matched to a gene. The CDR3 length is 15 residues. CDR1 and CDR2 from the germline V gene are LNHNV and YYDKDF (reference sequence).

For this clone: The junction and the germline gene differ at one end; a read error may be behind it. J is TRBJ2-7 and V is TRBV11-2, with TRBD1 as a possible D gene (6 bases). Germline CDR1 SGHAT, CDR2 FQNNGV. This CDR3 comprises 15 residues. In DNA, the CDR3 is TGTGCCAGCAGCGTAGACAGGTCGCCTCCGGACGAGCAGTACTTC. Protein sequence: CASSVDRSPPDEQYF.

The chain carries TRBV2 and TRBJ2-1; TRBD1 agrees at 9 bases. Germline assignment: CDR1 SNHLY and CDR2 FYNNEI. The CDR3 length is 13 residues. Trimming removed 8 bases from V and 9 bases from J; junction bases left unmatched: 8. As DNA, the CDR3 is TGTGCCAGCGGGGGTACAGGGGGCGTTGAGCAGTTCTTC. It is translated as CASGGTGGVEQFF. The full variable domain, completed using reference TRBV2 and TRBJ2-1, is EPEVTQTPSHQVTQMGQEVILRCVPISNHLYFYWYRQILGQKVEFLVSFYNNEISEKSEIFDDQFSVERPDGSNFTLKIRSTKLEDSAMYFCASGGTGGVEQFFGPGTRLTVL.

The rearrangement uses TRBV5-1 and TRBJ2-3; D unclear. V was pared by 4 bases and J by 8 bases, with 11 bases between. Germline CDR1 and CDR2: SGHRS and YFSETQ. The length of the CDR3 is 12 residues. The CDR3 reads CASSGDIGTQYF. For the CDR3, the DNA is TGCGCCAGCAGCGGCGACATAGGTACGCAGTATTTT.

This clone appeared a few times. The chain uses TRBV6-4 and TRBJ2-3; 12 bases match TRBD2. V lost 2 bases and J lost 4; bases outside the gene matches: 4. The CDR3 covers 16 residues. Germline V gives CDR1 MRHNA, CDR2 SNTAGT. CDR3 sequence reads: CASSDQTSGSPDTQYF. The CDR3 DNA is TGTGCCAGCAGTGACCAGACTAGCGGGAGTCCAGATACGCAGTATTTT.

The chain links TRBV18 to TRBJ2-1; 12 bases are a match to TRBD1. Germline CDR1 is KGHSH and CDR2 is LQKENI. CDR3 length equals 14 residues. J was trimmed by 8 bases and V by 8 bases; bases with no gene match: 7. The CDR3 spells CASDRGQGAYEQFF. CDR3 nucleotide sequence: TGTGCCAGCGACCGGGGACAGGGGGCATATGAGCAGTTCTTC.

The rearrangement uses TRBV18 and TRBJ1-6; D ambiguous. Germline loops: CDR1 KGHSH, CDR2 LQKENI. CDR3 length equals 13 residues. V lost 2 bases and J lost 9, with 8 bases in between. The DNA of the CDR3 is TGTGCCAGCTCACCAAGTAGGAGTTCACCCCTCCACTTT. This translates into CASSPSRSSPLHF.

The J gene is TRBJ1-5, the V gene TRBV14; tentatively, D is TRBD1 (6 bases). Looked up from germline, CDR1 is SGHDN and CDR2 is FVKESK. The CDR3 covers 15 residues. Trimming cost V 5 bases and J 5 bases, with 16 bases left between them. The DNA of the CDR3 is TGTGCCAGCAGCTCCGGAGCAGGGGTTGATCAGCCCCAGCATTTT. As protein: CASSSGAGVDQPQHF.